This T cell receptor (beta chain) is from a study of T cells in narcolepsy. Overall study results and limits: Comparing one patient's CSF and blood CD4+ clonotypes highlighted HCRT- and TRIB2-specific autoreactive clonotypes. Blood of same and different patients, but not healthy controls, reportedly held recurring autoreactive clonotypes.

This CDR3 contains 16 residues. With 3 bases removed from V and 1 base from J, the gap between germline ends came to 16 bases. Germline V gene sequence: CDR1 SGHDT, CDR2 YYEEEE. Sequenced by immunoSEQ multiplex PCR; TCRdb stores in-frame clones only, minus some. The sample shows some 30,000 clones, 78% of them seen only once. Details on this clone: Its cognate antigen is unknown.

The chain has TRBV5-6 and TRBJ1-1; D is possibly TRBD1 (5 bases). Sample: CD45RA- memory CD4+ T cells from PBMCs. This TCR derives from a human donor with narcolepsy. The CDR3, as DNA: TGTGCCAGCAGCTCCAATATGGTCGGGGGGAACACTGAAGCTTTCTTT. This gives the protein CASSSNMVGGNTEAFF.